Each of the 21 T cell receptor beta chains below was sequenced from the same sample in a study of early T cells in non-severe SARS-CoV-2 infection. Each CDR3 protein gets one entry after TCRdb re-called the 5' RACE reads with MiXCR. This table holds roughly 47,000 distinct CDR3 sequences, less than 7.5% found once. Sequencing was performed on whole blood, taken at baseline. These receptors were taken from an adult who was a healthcare worker with PCR-confirmed SARS-CoV-2 infection or an uninfected control (not recorded which).

This clonotype was recorded a few times. The chain carries TRBV5-1 and TRBJ2-7, with 9 positions matching TRBD1. Trimming at V came to 0 bases and at J to 3 bases, leaving 4 bases not matched to a gene. The germline gives CDR1 SGHRS, CDR2 YFSETQ. This CDR3 contains 15 residues. The CDR3 region is CASSLVGQGYYEQYF. The CDR3 nucleotides are TGCGCCAGCAGCTTGGTTGGACAGGGGTACTACGAGCAGTACTTC.

This chain uses TRBV7-2 with TRBJ2-3; D remains unclear. The V gene's germline CDR1 is SGHTA and CDR2 FQGNSA. The CDR3 loop spans 13 amino acids. V was cut by 5 bases and J by 5 bases, with 11 bases left in between. CDR3 amino acids: CASSAIRGDTQYF. The CDR3 DNA reads TGTGCCAGCAGCGCCATACGAGGAGATACGCAGTATTTT.

This clonotype was observed at least ten times. This chain uses TRBV20-1 with TRBJ1-5, with D possibly matching TRBD1 (6 bases). Per germline, CDR1 DFQATT and CDR2 SNEGSKA (reference sequence). V was clipped by 0 bases and J by 0 bases, with 21 bases between them. There are 19 residues in the CDR3. Here the CDR3 DNA reads TGCAGTGCTAGAGACATGGGACATCCGAGCGGCTCTAGCAATCAGCCCCAGCATTTT. It codes for CSARDMGHPSGSSNQPQHF.

The chain couples TRBV7-9 to TRBJ2-1; the D gene could be TRBD1 or TRBD2 (6 bases each). Trimming cost V 7 bases and J 0 bases, with 13 bases left between them. CDR3 length: 15 amino acids. Germline V gene sequence: CDR1 SEHNR, CDR2 FQNEAQ (reference sequence). CDR3 residues: CASTLTGASYNEQFF. Written as DNA, the CDR3 is TGTGCCAGCACCCTCACGGGGGCCTCCTACAATGAGCAGTTCTTC.

This clonotype has ten or more counts. This chain connects TRBV29-1 to TRBJ1-2; D is ambiguous. V lost 5 bases to trimming and J lost 5 bases, with 12 bases between them. From germline, CDR1 is SQVTM and CDR2 ANQGSEA. CDR3 size: 12 residues. The CDR3 nucleotides read TGCAGCGTTCGTGAGGGTTCGTATGGCTACACCTTC. It encodes CSVREGSYGYTF.

This clonotype was observed many times. The V and J genes are TRBV27 and TRBJ1-5, with D possibly matching TRBD1 (6 bases). This CDR3 is built from 14 residues. Germline V gene lookup returns CDR1 MNHEY and CDR2 SMNVEV (reference sequence). V was shortened by 6 bases and J by 4 bases, with 13 bases between the two germline ends. DNA of the CDR3: TGTGCCAGCAGCCGCTCTCAGGGGAATCAGCCCCAGCATTTT. Its translation is CASSRSQGNQPQHF.

This clonotype was picked up many times. The genes are TRBV5-5 and TRBJ2-2; D uncertain. The length of the CDR3 is 14 residues. V was shortened by 1 base and J by 3 bases, with 7 bases between the two germline ends. Per the germline V gene, CDR1 is SGHKS and CDR2 is YYEKEE (reference sequence). The CDR3: CASSLTLYTGELFF. CDR3 in DNA: TGTGCCAGCAGCTTGACACTATACACCGGGGAGCTGTTTTTT.

This clonotype was seen more than once but under ten times. V usage is TRBV2 and J usage is TRBJ1-1, with D perhaps TRBD1 (5 bases). Looked up from germline, CDR1 is SNHLY and CDR2 is FYNNEI. This CDR3 has 13 residues. V was pared by 9 bases and J by 3 bases, with 14 bases between. CDR3 DNA: TGTGCCAGGACATTCGGGGGGGACACTGAAGCTTTCTTT. It yields the protein CARTFGGDTEAFF. Based on the CDR3 plus reference TRBV2 and TRBJ1-1, the full variable domain is EPEVTQTPSHQVTQMGQEVILRCVPISNHLYFYWYRQILGQKVEFLVSFYNNEISEKSEIFDDQFSVERPDGSNFTLKIRSTKLEDSAMYFCARTFGGDTEAFFGQGTRLTVV.

The chain has TRBV29-1 and TRBJ2-7, with D perhaps matching TRBD1 (5 bases). The germline gives CDR1 SQVTM, CDR2 ANQGSEA. There are 12 residues in the CDR3. The V gene lost 3 bases and the J gene lost 3 bases, with 9 bases spanning the gap. As DNA, the CDR3 is TGCAGCGTTGAGGGCCAGGGCTACGAGCAGTACTTC. Translated: CSVEGQGYEQYF.

The chain uses TRBV7-9 and TRBJ1-1; D gene ambiguous. The CDR3 extends over 11 amino acids. Germline CDR1 is SEHNR and CDR2 is FQNEAQ (reference sequence). Deletions cut 7 bases from V and 4 bases from J, with 7 bases between. CDR3 amino acids: CASIDVTEAFF. CDR3 DNA: TGTGCCAGCATTGATGTCACTGAAGCTTTCTTT.

This clonotype was counted between two and nine times. The chain links TRBV14 to TRBJ2-5; D is undetermined. Deletions cut 1 base from V and 7 bases from J, with 4 bases between. The CDR3 spans 11 residues. Germline CDR1 reads SGHDN; CDR2 reads FVKESK. The DNA of the CDR3 is TGTGCCAGCAGCCAAGCCCGGACCCAGTACTTC. This sequence encodes CASSQARTQYF.

This clonotype has at least ten counts. The chain employs TRBV6-4 and TRBJ2-2, with TRBD1 as a possible D gene (5 bases). V lost 4 bases to trimming and J lost 3 bases, with 6 bases between them. This CDR3 is built from 13 residues. CDR1 MRHNA and CDR2 SNTAGT come from the germline V gene. The CDR3 loop reads CASSARDTGELFF. DNA of the CDR3: TGTGCCAGCAGTGCCAGGGACACCGGGGAGCTGTTTTTT.

This clonotype was seen ten or more times. CDR3 in DNA: TGCAGTGCGATGGGGGGTAACACTGAAGCTTTCTTT. It encodes CSAMGGNTEAFF. The V and J genes are TRBV20-1 and TRBJ1-1; D is possibly TRBD1 (5 bases). Germline assignment: CDR1 DFQATT and CDR2 SNEGSKA (reference sequence). The CDR3 covers 12 residues. V was pared by 6 bases and J by 2 bases, with 10 bases between.

This clonotype has at least ten counts. The chain couples TRBV7-3 to TRBJ2-5, with 9 nucleotides matching TRBD2. The CDR3 runs 15 residues. Germline-derived CDR1 and CDR2 are SGHTA and FQGTGA. V shed 3 bases and J 3 bases; nucleotides not matched to a gene: 5. CDR3 protein: CASSFERGAEETQYF. The DNA for the CDR3 is TGTGCCAGCAGCTTCGAGCGGGGGGCCGAAGAGACCCAGTACTTC.

This clonotype was seen at least ten times. This rearrangement joins TRBV6-5 to TRBJ2-5, with a tentative D call TRBD1 (6 bases). There are 14 residues in the CDR3. Trimming stripped 0 bases from V and 4 bases from J, with 9 bases between. Germline V CDR1 and CDR2: MNHEY, SVGAGI. CDR3 coding DNA: TGTGCCAGCAGTTACTCTGGCAGGGGAGAGACCCAGTACTTC. Protein: CASSYSGRGETQYF.

This clonotype was seen only a few times. The J gene is TRBJ2-3, the V gene TRBV4-2, with D possibly being TRBD1 (7 bases). The length of the CDR3 is 15 residues. V was trimmed by 4 bases and J by 1 base, leaving 12 bases between them. Germline V gives CDR1 LGHNA, CDR2 YNFKEQ. As DNA, the CDR3 is TGTGCCAGCAGCCGGCAGGGGGGTGGCACAGATACGCAGTATTTT. Encoded protein: CASSRQGGGTDTQYF.

This clonotype was found a few times. The J gene is TRBJ1-2, the V gene TRBV9; 12 bases map to TRBD1. Germline trimming cut 3 bases from V and 7 bases from J; bases unmatched to any gene: 4. Germline V CDR1 and CDR2: SGDLS, YYNGEE. The CDR3 is 14 amino acids. The CDR3, as DNA: TGTGCCAGCAGCGCAGGGGACAGGGGGCTTGGCTACACCTTC. This translates into CASSAGDRGLGYTF.

The gene calls are TRBV5-1 and TRBJ1-1; a possible D gene is TRBD1 (5 bases). Trimming took 1 base from V and 0 from J, leaving 13 bases between them. Germline V lookup: CDR1 SGHRS, CDR2 YFSETQ. CDR3 length: 16 residues. The CDR3 protein is CASSLNAGMVNTEAFF. CDR3 in DNA: TGCGCCAGCAGCTTGAATGCAGGGATGGTGAACACTGAAGCTTTCTTT. Together with reference TRBV5-1 and TRBJ1-1, the CDR3 gives the full variable domain: KAGVTQTPRYLIKTRGQQVTLSCSPISGHRSVSWYQQTPGQGLQFLFEYFSETQRNKGNFPGRFSGRQFSNSRSEMNVSTLELGDSALYLCASSLNAGMVNTEAFFGQGTRLTVV.

This clonotype has ten or more counts. V usage is TRBV14 and J usage is TRBJ1-1, with TRBD1 as a possible D gene (5 bases). CDR1 and CDR2 (germline): SGHDN, FVKESK. The CDR3 sequence is 16 residues long. V was shortened by 3 bases and J by 7 bases, with 21 bases between the two germline ends. CDR3 sequence (DNA): TGTGCCAGCAGCCAGACAGCCCAGGGAGGACGCGGTGAAGCTTTCTTT. Translating gives CASSQTAQGGRGEAFF. The complete variable domain, with remaining parts taken from reference TRBV14 and TRBJ1-1, reads EAGVTQFPSHSVIEKGQTVTLRCDPISGHDNLYWYRRVMGKEIKFLLHFVKESKQDESGMPNNRFLAERTGGTYSTLKVQPAELEDSGVYFCASSQTAQGGRGEAFFGQGTRLTVV.

The table lists this clonotype with a few counts. The CDR3 region has the DNA TGCGCCAGCAGCCAAGAGGCAGGGGCGTACTACGAGCAGTACTTC. This codes for CASSQEAGAYYEQYF. The gene calls are TRBV4-3 and TRBJ2-7; D may be TRBD1 (6 bases). The CDR3 runs 15 residues. V dropped 0 bases and J dropped 3 bases, with 12 bases sitting between them. The germline V gene has CDR1 LGHNA and CDR2 YSLEER.

This clonotype came up many times. J is TRBJ1-4 and V is TRBV4-3, with D perhaps TRBD1 (5 bases). The CDR3 covers 16 residues. Per germline, CDR1 LGHNA and CDR2 YSLEER. The V and J ends lost 0 bases and 3 bases respectively, with 11 bases between them. The CDR3 loop reads CASSQDRGVANEKLFF. CDR3 nucleotides: TGCGCCAGCAGCCAAGATCGGGGGGTAGCTAATGAAAAACTGTTTTTT.